The source of this T cell receptor (beta chain) is a study of cytomegalovirus exposure and HLA in healthy donors. The PCR employed 60 Vbeta primers together with 13 Jbeta primers. Some clones are missing from TCRdb's copy, which holds only in-frame ones; the method was immunoSEQ multiplex PCR. Of over 80,000 clones listed, about two thirds were seen once; the top ten hold about 6.3%. Of note for this clone: Its specificity is not known.

Study results and caveats: Some TCR beta chains (around 160 of them) were listed as cytomegalovirus-associated. Later work found that TCR association rates differed between HLA loci; DRB1 had the most and HLA-C the fewest. The authors later found most CMV-associated TCR beta chains appeared HLA-restricted.

Germline V gene sequence: CDR1 MGHRA, CDR2 YSYEKL. The CDR3 length is 17 residues. Trimming took 4 bases from V and 1 from J; bases not matched to a gene: 9. The source of this sequence is a boy aged 5-17 years in good health and CMV-seropositive. Sequences were obtained from PBMCs. The gene calls are TRBV4-1 and TRBJ1-5; 8 bases line up with TRBD1. The CDR3 here is CASSPWGTGSSNQPQHF. The CDR3 DNA is TGCGCCAGCAGCCCCTGGGGGACAGGTTCGAGCAATCAGCCCCAGCATTTT.